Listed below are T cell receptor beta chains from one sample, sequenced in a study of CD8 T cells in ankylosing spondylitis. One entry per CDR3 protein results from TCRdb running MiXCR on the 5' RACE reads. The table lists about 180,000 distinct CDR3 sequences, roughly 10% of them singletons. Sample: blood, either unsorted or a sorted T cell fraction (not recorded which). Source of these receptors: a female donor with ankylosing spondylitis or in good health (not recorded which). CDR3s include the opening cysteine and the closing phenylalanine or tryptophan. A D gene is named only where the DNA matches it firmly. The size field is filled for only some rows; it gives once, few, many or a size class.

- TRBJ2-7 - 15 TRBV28 TGTGCCAGCAGTTTGAGGGGACTGCCCTCCTACGAGCAGTACTTC CASSLRGLPSYEQYF
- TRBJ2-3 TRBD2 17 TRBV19 TGTGCCAGTAGCCCTCCGTTTATGGGACTAGTGACAGATACGCAGTATTTT CASSPPFMGLVTDTQYF
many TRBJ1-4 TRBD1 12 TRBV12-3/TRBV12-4 TGTGCCAGCAGTGGACCGACAGGGCTCCTGTTTTTT CASSGPTGLLFF
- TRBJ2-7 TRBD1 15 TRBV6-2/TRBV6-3 TGTGCCAGCAGTTACTTTAGGGGACAGAACTACGAGCAGTACTTC CASSYFRGQNYEQYF
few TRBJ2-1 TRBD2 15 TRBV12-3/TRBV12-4 TGTGCCAGCAGAGAGACCGGGACTAGCGGCAGGGAGCAGTTCTTC CASRETGTSGREQFF
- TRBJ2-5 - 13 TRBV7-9 TGTGCCAGCAGCACAATCAGTCAAGAGACCCAGTACTTC CASSTISQETQYF
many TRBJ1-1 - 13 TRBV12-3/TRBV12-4 TGTGCCAGCACCCCCCAGGGAAACACTGAAGCTTTCTTT CASTPQGNTEAFF
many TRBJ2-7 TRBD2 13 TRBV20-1 TGCAGTGCTACGGCGGGGGAGACCTACGAGCAGTACTTC CSATAGETYEQYF
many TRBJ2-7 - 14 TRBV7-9 TGTGCCACCTCCCCGGGACATTCCTCCTACGAGCAGTACTTC CATSPGHSSYEQYF
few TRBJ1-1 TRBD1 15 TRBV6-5 TGTGCCAGCAGTTACATTGACAGGGAGAACACTGAAGCTTTCTTT CASSYIDRENTEAFF
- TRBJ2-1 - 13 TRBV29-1 TGCAGCGTTGCAGGGATCAGCGTCAATGAGCAGTTCTTC CSVAGISVNEQFF
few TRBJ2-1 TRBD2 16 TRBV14 TGTGCCAGCAGCCAAGATGGGACTAGCGGTTACAATGAGCAGTTCTTC CASSQDGTSGYNEQFF
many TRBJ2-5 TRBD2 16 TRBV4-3 TGCGCCAGCAGCACCGGGACTAGCGACGTCCAAGAGACCCAGTACTTC CASSTGTSDVQETQYF
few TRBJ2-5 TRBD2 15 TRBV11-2 TGTGCCAGCAGCTACGGCGGGAGCTTCCAAGAGACCCAGTACTTC CASSYGGSFQETQYF
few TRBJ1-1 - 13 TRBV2 TGTGCCAGCAACGAGTTTTTAAGGACTGAAGCTTTCTTT CASNEFLRTEAFF
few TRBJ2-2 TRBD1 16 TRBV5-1 TGCGCCAGCAGCATCAACAGGGGGCAGAACACCGGGGAGCTGTTTTTT CASSINRGQNTGELFF
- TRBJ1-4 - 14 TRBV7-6 TGTGCCAGCAGCTGGGGGAAGGGTAATGAAAAACTGTTTTTT CASSWGKGNEKLFF
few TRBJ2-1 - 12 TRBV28 TGTGCCAGCAGGCAAACAGGTTATGAGCAGTTCTTC CASRQTGYEQFF
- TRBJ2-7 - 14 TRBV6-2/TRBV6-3 TGTGCCAGCACCCTCCCTGGGAGTTCCTACGAGCAGTACTTC CASTLPGSSYEQYF
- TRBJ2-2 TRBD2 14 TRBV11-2 TGTGCCAGCAGCTTCGGGAGGGGCACCGGGGAGCTGTTTTTT CASSFGRGTGELFF
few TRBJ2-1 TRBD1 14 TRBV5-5 TGTGCCAGCAGCCCCACGACAGGGTGGGATGAGCAGTTCTTC CASSPTTGWDEQFF
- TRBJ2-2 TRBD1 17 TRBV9 TGTGCCAGCAGCCCTTATAACAGGGGACCGAACACCGGGGAGCTGTTTTTT CASSPYNRGPNTGELFF
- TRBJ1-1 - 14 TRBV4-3 TGCGCCAGCAGCCGGGGGTTGGGGAACACTGAAGCTTTCTTT CASSRGLGNTEAFF
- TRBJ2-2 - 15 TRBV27 TGTGCCAGCAGTTTAACACAGGATAACACCGGGGAGCTGTTTTTT CASSLTQDNTGELFF
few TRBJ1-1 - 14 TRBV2 TGTGCCAGCAGTGCAAAGAGCGGTAACACTGAAGCTTTCTTT CASSAKSGNTEAFF
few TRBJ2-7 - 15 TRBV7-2 TGTGCCAGCAGCTTAGTGGGACTTCCTTCCTACGAGCAGTACTTC CASSLVGLPSYEQYF
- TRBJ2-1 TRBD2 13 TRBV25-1 TGTGCCAGCAGTGAGACTAGCTTCGGTGAGCAGTTCTTC CASSETSFGEQFF
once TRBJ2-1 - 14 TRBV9 TGTGCCAGCAGCGTAGCCGAGGCGTACAATCAGCAGTTCTTC CASSVAEAYNQQFF
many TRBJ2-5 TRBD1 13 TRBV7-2 TGTGCCAGCAGCTTGGACAGGGCAGAGACCCAGTACTTC CASSLDRAETQYF
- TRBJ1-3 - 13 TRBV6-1 TGTGCCAGCAGACCCGGAAACTTAAACACCATATATTTT CASRPGNLNTIYF
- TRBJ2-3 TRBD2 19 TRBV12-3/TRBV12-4 TGTGCCAGCAGTTTAGCCCTTGCCACCTTAGCGGGAGCGCCAGATACGCAGTATTTT CASSLALATLAGAPDTQYF
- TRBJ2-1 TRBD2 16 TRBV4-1 TGCGCCAGCAGCCAAGGAATTCTAGCGGAGTACAATGAGCAGTTCTTC CASSQGILAEYNEQFF
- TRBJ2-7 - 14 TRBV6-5 TGTGACAGCAGTTACTCTTCCAGTTACTACGAGCAGTACTTC CDSSYSSSYYEQYF
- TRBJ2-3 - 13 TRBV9 TGTGCCAGCAGCGTAGGGGTTCTGGATACGCAGTATTTT CASSVGVLDTQYF
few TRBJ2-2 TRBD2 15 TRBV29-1 TGCAGCGTTGTAGCGGGACTCTACACGGGGGGGGAGCTGTTTTTT CSVVAGLYTGGELFF
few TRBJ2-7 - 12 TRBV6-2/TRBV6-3 TGTGCCAGCAGTTACCGGCGGATGGAGCAGTACTTC CASSYRRMEQYF
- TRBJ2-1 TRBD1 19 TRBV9 TGTGCCAGCAGCGTAGGGACAGGGGGCGCAATAACGTCCTACAATGAGCAGTTCTTC CASSVGTGGAITSYNEQFF
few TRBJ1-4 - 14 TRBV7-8 TGTGCCAGCAGCGCGGGGCTGACTAATGAAAAACTGTTTTTT CASSAGLTNEKLFF
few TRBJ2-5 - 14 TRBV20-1 TGCAGTGCCAATACACAGGGACCTGGGGAGACCCAGTACTTC CSANTQGPGETQYF
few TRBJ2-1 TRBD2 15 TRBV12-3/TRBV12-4 TGTGCCAGCAGCTCTCCTAGCGGGAGATACAATGAGCAGTTCTTC CASSSPSGRYNEQFF
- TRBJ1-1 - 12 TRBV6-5 TGTGCCAGCGGGGATTCAGGAACTGAAGCTTTCTTT CASGDSGTEAFF